The 14 T cell receptor beta chains presented below share a single source sample, sequenced in a study of T-cell memory formation after mild COVID-19. TCRdb fed the 5' RACE reads into MiXCR, producing one record per CDR3 protein. The data contain tens of thousands of distinct CDR3 sequences, about 12% of them seen just once; the ten biggest clones take up approximately 24%. The material sequenced was PBMCs or a T cell subset sorted from them (not recorded which). The receptor source for this set is a man between 18 and 29 years old who had mild COVID-19 (a few samples of this study predate the infection). Cell type and time point are not known.

This clonotype was recorded at least ten times. The chain recombines TRBV4-2 with TRBJ2-5; D not certain. Germline CDR1 and CDR2: LGHNA and YNFKEQ. The CDR3 spans 16 residues. Trimming shortened V by 0 bases and J by 1 base, and 12 bases separated the two germline ends. The CDR3 DNA reads as TGTGCCAGCAGCCAAGATGAGAGCCAGTTCCAAGAGACCCAGTACTTC. Its protein is CASSQDESQFQETQYF.

This clonotype appeared many times. Written as DNA, the CDR3 is TGTGCCAGCAGCAAAGTTAGGGGACTTTCCTCCTACGAGCAGTACTTC. It translates to CASSKVRGLSSYEQYF. The chain employs TRBV21-1 and TRBJ2-7; TRBD2, the table's D call, lacks a check against the DNA. TRBV21-1 is assigned pseudogene status. The CDR3 has 16 residues.

J is TRBJ1-1 and V is TRBV12-3 or TRBV12-4; the D gene is possibly TRBD1 (5 bases). Trimming took off 3 bases at V and 1 base at J, with 9 bases between the two ends. This CDR3 is 14 amino acids long. The CDR3 sequence: CASSLAGRNTEAFF. For the CDR3, the DNA is TGTGCCAGCAGTTTGGCGGGGCGGAACACTGAAGCTTTCTTT.

This clonotype has ten or more counts. The rearrangement uses TRBV20-1 and TRBJ2-3; TRBD2 aligns across 11 bases. Germline V gene data show CDR1 as DFQATT and CDR2 as SNEGSKA (reference sequence). The CDR3 has 13 amino acids. The V segment lost 3 bases and the J segment 7 bases; nucleotides outside the gene matches: 3. CDR3 nucleotides: TGCAGTGCTAGTAGCGGGGGGGTATATACGCAGTATTTT. Amino acids: CSASSGGVYTQYF.

This rearrangement joins TRBV20-1 to TRBJ2-1, with 10 nucleotides matching TRBD2. The CDR3 totals 21 residues. Germline V gene lookup returns CDR1 DFQATT and CDR2 SNEGSKA (reference sequence). With 5 bases clipped from V and 8 bases from J, the junction kept 30 bases outside the gene matches. In DNA, the CDR3 is TGCAGTGCTGTTAGCGGGGGGCTATACCCAGGGGATATTCATAATCTCCATGAGCAGTTCTTC. It codes for CSAVSGGLYPGDIHNLHEQFF.

This clonotype was observed a few times. The genes are TRBV7-7 and TRBJ2-1; D might be TRBD1 (5 bases). CDR1 is SSHAT, CDR2 FNYEAQ, per germline (reference sequence). Deletions cut 1 base from V and 3 bases from J, with 13 bases between. This CDR3 contains 16 residues. CDR3 loop: CASSLGSGAYYNEQFF. DNA for the CDR3: TGTGCCAGCAGCTTAGGGTCTGGGGCCTACTACAATGAGCAGTTCTTC.

This chain links TRBV12-3 or TRBV12-4 with TRBJ1-2, with 7 bases matching TRBD1. This CDR3 region has 15 residues. Trimming took 7 bases from V and 3 from J; bases not matched to a gene: 11. The CDR3 coding sequence is TGTGCCAGCACAGGGGGGGCAGGCTGGGACTATGGCTACACCTTC. Protein: CASTGGAGWDYGYTF.

This clonotype was seen a handful of times. V gene TRBV20-1 combines with J gene TRBJ1-6; 10 nucleotides align to TRBD1. In germline, CDR1 is DFQATT, CDR2 SNEGSKA (reference sequence). This CDR3 has 15 amino acids. The V segment lost 3 bases and the J segment 7 bases; nucleotides outside the gene matches: 6. Written as DNA, the CDR3 is TGCAGTGCTAGGACAGGGGGCAGCGGGAATTCACCCCTCCACTTT. This translates into CSARTGGSGNSPLHF.

This clonotype was seen only a few times. The chain joins TRBV7-8 to TRBJ2-7; TRBD2 matches 10 bases. V gave up 5 bases and J gave up 2 bases; unmatched junction bases: 0. Germline V gene data show CDR1 as SGHVS and CDR2 as FQNEAQ. The CDR3 covers 13 residues. CDR3 amino acids: CASSGLAAYEQYV. CDR3 DNA: TGTGCCAGCAGCGGACTAGCGGCCTACGAGCAGTACGTC.

The V call is TRBV12-5, the J call TRBJ2-3, with 7 bases fitting TRBD2. J was trimmed by 1 base and V by 2 bases; bases with no gene match: 0. Germline CDR1 reads LGHNT; CDR2 reads FRNRAP. The CDR3 has 14 amino acids. This chain's CDR3 is CASGLRGGTDTQYF. The DNA of the CDR3 is TGTGCTAGTGGTTTGCGGGGGGGCACAGATACGCAGTATTTT.

The rearrangement uses TRBV20-1 and TRBJ1-5, with 10 bases fitting TRBD1. CDR1 and CDR2 from the germline V gene are DFQATT and SNEGSKA (reference sequence). The junction had 17 bases not matched to a gene; V was cut back by 6 bases and J by 9 bases. The CDR3 has 16 residues. CDR3 DNA sequence: TGCAGTGCCAGAATTACGACAGGGGGCCTCCGGGGGCCCCAGCATTTT. This encodes CSARITTGGLRGPQHF.

The chain recombines TRBV18 with TRBJ1-2; tentatively, D is TRBD1 (5 bases). CDR1 is KGHSH and CDR2 is LQKENI in the germline V gene. CDR3 length: 15 residues. Trimming shortened V by 6 bases and J by 4 bases, and 18 bases separated the two germline ends. CDR3 sequence (DNA): TGTGCCAGCTCCCCGAGTCCGGGACCCAGCTATGGCTACACCTTC. Translation: CASSPSPGPSYGYTF.

This clonotype was observed many times. The J gene is TRBJ2-5, the V gene TRBV24-1, with a weak D call TRBD2 (7 bases). V lost 9 bases, J lost 0 bases, and 13 bases lay in between. The CDR3 is 14 residues long. Germline CDR1 and CDR2: KGHDR and SFDVKD. Written as DNA, the CDR3 is TGTGCCACCGCGGGAGAGGGGGACCAAGAGACCCAGTACTTC. Encoded protein: CATAGEGDQETQYF.

In its sample, this clonotype was seen a few times. V is TRBV12-3 or TRBV12-4 and J is TRBJ1-1; a possible D gene is TRBD1 (6 bases). V was clipped by 5 bases and J by 4 bases, with 17 bases between them. The CDR3 contains 15 residues. This chain's CDR3 is CASSPGGQRTTEAFF. In DNA form, the CDR3 reads TGTGCCAGCAGTCCCGGCGGACAGAGAACCACTGAAGCTTTCTTT.